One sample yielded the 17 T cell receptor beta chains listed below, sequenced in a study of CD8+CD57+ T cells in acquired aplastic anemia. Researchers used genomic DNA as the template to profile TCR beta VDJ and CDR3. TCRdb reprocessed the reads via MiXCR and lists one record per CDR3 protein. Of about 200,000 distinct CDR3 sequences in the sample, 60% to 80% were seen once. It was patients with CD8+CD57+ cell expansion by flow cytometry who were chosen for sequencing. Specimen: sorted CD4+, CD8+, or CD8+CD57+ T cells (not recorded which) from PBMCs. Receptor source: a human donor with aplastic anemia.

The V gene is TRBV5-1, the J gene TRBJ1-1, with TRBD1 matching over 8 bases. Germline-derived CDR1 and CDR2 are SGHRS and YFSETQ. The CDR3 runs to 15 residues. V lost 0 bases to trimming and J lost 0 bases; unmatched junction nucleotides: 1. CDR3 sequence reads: CASSLGQGLNTEAFF. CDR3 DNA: TGCGCCAGCAGCTTGGGACAGGGGTTGAACACTGAAGCTTTCTTT.

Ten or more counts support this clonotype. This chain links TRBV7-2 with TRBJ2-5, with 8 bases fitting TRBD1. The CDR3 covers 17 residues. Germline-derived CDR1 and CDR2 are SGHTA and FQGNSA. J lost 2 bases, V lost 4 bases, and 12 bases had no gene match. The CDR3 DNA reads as TGTGCCAGCAGCTCTGGACAGGGAATGAGGAAGCAAGAGACCCAGTACTTC. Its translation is CASSSGQGMRKQETQYF.

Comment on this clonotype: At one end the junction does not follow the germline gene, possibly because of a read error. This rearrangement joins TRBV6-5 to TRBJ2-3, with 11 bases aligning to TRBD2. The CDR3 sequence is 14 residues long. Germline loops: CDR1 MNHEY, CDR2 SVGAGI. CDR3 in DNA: TGTGCCACCAGTAGCGGGGGGGGTCCAGATACGCAGTATTTT. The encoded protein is CATSSGGGPDTQYF.

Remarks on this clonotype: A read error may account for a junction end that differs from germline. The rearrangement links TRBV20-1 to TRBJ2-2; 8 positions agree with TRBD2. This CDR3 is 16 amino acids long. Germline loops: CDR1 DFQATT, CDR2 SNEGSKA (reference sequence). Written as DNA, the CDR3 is TGCAGTGTTAGAGAGACCAGCGGGGGAGACACCGGGGAGCTGTTTTTT. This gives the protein CSVRETSGGDTGELFF.

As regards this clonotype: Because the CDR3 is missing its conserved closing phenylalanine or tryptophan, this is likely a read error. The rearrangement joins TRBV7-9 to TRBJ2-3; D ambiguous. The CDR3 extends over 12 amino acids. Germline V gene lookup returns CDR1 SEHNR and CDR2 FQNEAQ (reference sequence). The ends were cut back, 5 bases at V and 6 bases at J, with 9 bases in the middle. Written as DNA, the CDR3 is TGTGCCAGCAGCCCAACAATGGATACGCAGTATTTG. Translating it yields CASSPTMDTQYL.

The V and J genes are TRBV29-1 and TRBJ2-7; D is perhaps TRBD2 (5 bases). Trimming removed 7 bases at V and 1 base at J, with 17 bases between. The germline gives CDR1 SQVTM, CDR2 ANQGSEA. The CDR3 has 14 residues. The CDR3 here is CSATEGEGSYEQYF. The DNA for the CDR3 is TGCAGCGCGACCGAAGGTGAGGGTTCCTACGAGCAGTACTTC.

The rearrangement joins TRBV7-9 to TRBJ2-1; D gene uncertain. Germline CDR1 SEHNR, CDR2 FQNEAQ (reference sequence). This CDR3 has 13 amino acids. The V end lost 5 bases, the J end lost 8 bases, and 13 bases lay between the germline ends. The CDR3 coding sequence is TGTGCCAGCAGCATCCCCCCAATCTATGAGCAGTTCTTC. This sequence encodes CASSIPPIYEQFF.

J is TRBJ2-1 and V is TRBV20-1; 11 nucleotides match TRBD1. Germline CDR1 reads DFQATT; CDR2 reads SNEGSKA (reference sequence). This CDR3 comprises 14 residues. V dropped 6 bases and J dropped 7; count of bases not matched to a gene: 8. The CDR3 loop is CSAPGQGVGNEQFF. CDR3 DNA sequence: TGCAGTGCACCGGGACAGGGGGTAGGTAATGAGCAGTTCTTC.

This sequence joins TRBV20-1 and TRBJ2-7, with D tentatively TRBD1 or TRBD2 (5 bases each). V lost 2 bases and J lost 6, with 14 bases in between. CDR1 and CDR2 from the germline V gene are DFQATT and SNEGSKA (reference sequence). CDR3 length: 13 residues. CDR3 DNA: TGCAGTGCTAGACCGGGGCCCCCCTTCGAGCAGTACTTC. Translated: CSARPGPPFEQYF.

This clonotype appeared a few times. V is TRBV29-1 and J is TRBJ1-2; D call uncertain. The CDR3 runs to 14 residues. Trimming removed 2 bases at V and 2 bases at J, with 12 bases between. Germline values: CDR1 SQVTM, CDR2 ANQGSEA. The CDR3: CSVERKGINYGYTF. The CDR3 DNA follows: TGCAGCGTTGAACGAAAGGGAATCAACTATGGCTACACCTTC.

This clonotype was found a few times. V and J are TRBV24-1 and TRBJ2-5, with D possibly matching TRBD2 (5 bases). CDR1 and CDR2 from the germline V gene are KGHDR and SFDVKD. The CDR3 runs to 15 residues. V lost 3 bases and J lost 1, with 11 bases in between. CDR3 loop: CATSDIRDSQETQYF. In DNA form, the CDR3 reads TGTGCCACCAGTGATATACGGGATTCCCAAGAGACCCAGTACTTC.

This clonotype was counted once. The CDR3 sequence: CSARDRGWGAEQYF. DNA for the CDR3: TGCAGTGCTAGGGACAGAGGGTGGGGTGCCGAGCAGTACTTC. V and J are TRBV20-1 and TRBJ2-7, with D perhaps TRBD1 (6 bases). The CDR3 totals 14 residues. V lost 3 bases and J lost 6, with 18 bases in between. Germline V gives CDR1 DFQATT, CDR2 SNEGSKA (reference sequence).

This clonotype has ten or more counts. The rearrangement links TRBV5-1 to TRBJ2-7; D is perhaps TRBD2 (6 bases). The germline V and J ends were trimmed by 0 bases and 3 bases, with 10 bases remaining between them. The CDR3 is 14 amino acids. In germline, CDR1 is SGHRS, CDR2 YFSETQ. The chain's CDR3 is CASSLGGVDYEQYF. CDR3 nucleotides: TGCGCCAGCAGCTTGGGCGGGGTCGACTACGAGCAGTACTTC.

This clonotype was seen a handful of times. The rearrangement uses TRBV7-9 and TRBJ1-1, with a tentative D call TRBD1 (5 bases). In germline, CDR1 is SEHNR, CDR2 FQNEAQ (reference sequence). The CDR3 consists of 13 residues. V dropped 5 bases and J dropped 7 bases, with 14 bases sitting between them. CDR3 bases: TGTGCCAGCAGCCGGACGGAGACAGATGAAGCTTTCTTT. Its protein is CASSRTETDEAFF.

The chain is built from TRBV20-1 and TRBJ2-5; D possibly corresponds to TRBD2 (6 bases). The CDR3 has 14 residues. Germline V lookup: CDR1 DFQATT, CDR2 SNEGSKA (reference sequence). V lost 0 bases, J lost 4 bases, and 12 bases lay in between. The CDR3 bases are TGCAGTGCTAGAGATCCGTCCGGGGGAGAGACCCAGTACTTC. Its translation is CSARDPSGGETQYF.

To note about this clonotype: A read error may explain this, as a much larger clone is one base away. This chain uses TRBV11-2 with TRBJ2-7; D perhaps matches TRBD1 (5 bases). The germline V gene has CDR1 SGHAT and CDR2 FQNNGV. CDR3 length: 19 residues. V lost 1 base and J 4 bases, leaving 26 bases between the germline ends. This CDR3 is CASSLGVGLEAGKPYEQYF. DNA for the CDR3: TGTGCCAGCAGCTTAGGTGTTGGTCTCGAGGCAGGGAAGCCGTACGAGCAGTACTTC.

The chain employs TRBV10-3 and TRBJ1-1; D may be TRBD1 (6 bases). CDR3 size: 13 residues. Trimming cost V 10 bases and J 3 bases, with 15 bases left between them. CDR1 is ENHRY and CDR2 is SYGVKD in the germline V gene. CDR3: CATWTEEYTEAFF. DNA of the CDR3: TGTGCCACCTGGACAGAAGAATACACTGAAGCTTTCTTT.